Shown below are 23 T cell receptor beta chains from a single sample sequenced in a study of post-analysis software for immune sequencing data. These receptors lack a known antigen. Sequencing libraries made from TCR beta cDNA carried unique molecular identifiers. In TCRdb, the PCR reads were re-called with MiXCR into one record per CDR3 protein. The sample lists around 180,000 distinct CDR3 sequences, roughly 30% occurring once. Study-wide results and caveats: A handful of TRBV segments were significantly more frequent in patients than in controls. TRBV5-6, TRBV5-1 and TRBV20-1 were among these segments.

Material: blood. The receptor set was obtained from a girl aged 10-17 years with multiple sclerosis.

The genes are TRBV24-1 and TRBJ2-5; 7 bases agree with TRBD1. TRBJ2-1 matches the DNA end more closely, so the J call is doubtful. Germline values: CDR1 KGHDR, CDR2 SFDVKD. The CDR3 runs to 15 residues. CDR3 coding DNA: TGTGCCACCAGTGACCCGAGGGACAGCCAAGAGACCCAGTTCTTC. Translation gives CATSDPRDSQETQFF.

This chain connects TRBV20-1 to TRBJ1-2; D remains ambiguous. Trimming stripped 3 bases from V and 3 bases from J, with 14 bases between. Per the germline V gene, CDR1 is DFQATT and CDR2 is SNEGSKA (reference sequence). The CDR3 runs to 14 residues. Written as DNA, the CDR3 is TGCAGTGCTAGGTTCCTAGACCATGACTATGGCTACACCTTC. Translated: CSARFLDHDYGYTF.

The table lists this clonotype with a few counts. CDR3 protein: CASQDRSSYNSPLHF. The CDR3, as DNA: TGTGCCAGCCAGGACAGGAGCTCCTATAATTCACCCCTCCACTTT. The chain carries TRBV12-3 or TRBV12-4 and TRBJ1-6, with 7 bases that match TRBD1. V trimming: 8 bases; J trimming: 0 bases; junction bases outside the gene matches: 4. The CDR3 extends over 15 amino acids.

In this sample, this clonotype turned up many times. The rearrangement joins TRBV7-3 to TRBJ1-2, with D perhaps TRBD1 (5 bases). Germline V gene lookup returns CDR1 SGHTA and CDR2 FQGTGA. V was trimmed by 6 bases and J by 8 bases, leaving 25 bases between them. The CDR3 sequence is 16 residues long. DNA for the CDR3: TGTGCCAGCAGTGTGAGTCCGACAGCTCGGCTAGAGGGCTACACCTTC. Translation: CASSVSPTARLEGYTF.

V gene TRBV12-3 or TRBV12-4 combines with J gene TRBJ1-1; D possibly corresponds to TRBD1 (5 bases). The CDR3 covers 12 residues. The V gene lost 8 bases and the J gene lost 4 bases, with 11 bases spanning the gap. The CDR3 protein is CASCMGGTEAFF. The CDR3 DNA is TGTGCCAGCTGCATGGGGGGCACTGAAGCTTTCTTT.

The J gene is TRBJ2-7, the V gene TRBV5-1; 8 positions match TRBD2. This CDR3 is 14 amino acids long. Trimming took 4 bases from V and 2 from J; bases not matched to a gene: 5. Per germline, CDR1 SGHRS and CDR2 YFSETQ. CDR3 nucleotide sequence: TGCGCCAGCAGCCCGAGCGGGGGAGCCTACGAGCAGTACTTC. Protein product: CASSPSGGAYEQYF.

V is TRBV2 and J is TRBJ1-2; D uncertain. The ends were cut back, 6 bases at V and 3 bases at J, with 17 bases in the middle. CDR1 and CDR2 from the germline V gene are SNHLY and FYNNEI. The CDR3 totals 15 residues. The CDR3 sequence: CASSMSGLTDYGYTF. The DNA for the CDR3 is TGTGCCAGCAGCATGTCGGGGTTAACAGACTATGGCTACACCTTC.

For this clonotype: One base away lies a much larger clone, so this may be a sequencing read error. The chain joins TRBV9 to TRBJ2-5; the match to TRBD2 covers 12 bases. Per germline, CDR1 SGDLS and CDR2 YYNGEE. V was pared by 4 bases and J by 11 bases, with 27 bases of the junction left unmatched. The CDR3 consists of 20 residues. Written as DNA, the CDR3 is TGTGCCAGCAGCCTGCGGACGGGACTAGCGGGCGTACCCTCCTACAATGAGCAGTACTTC. As protein: CASSLRTGLAGVPSYNEQYF.

This clonotype was picked up a small number of times. The chain couples TRBV7-8 to TRBJ2-1; TRBD1 agrees at 12 bases. V shed 6 bases and J 7 bases; nucleotides not matched to a gene: 10. The CDR3 loop spans 16 amino acids. Germline loops: CDR1 SGHVS, CDR2 FQNEAQ. The CDR3 region has the DNA TGTGCCAGCAGACCCCCCTGGGACAGGGGGCTGAATGAGCAGTTCTTC. Its translation: CASRPPWDRGLNEQFF.

This clonotype showed up many times. The chain links TRBV20-1 to TRBJ2-7, with TRBD2 matching over 7 bases. Germline V gene lookup returns CDR1 DFQATT and CDR2 SNEGSKA (reference sequence). Trimming cost V 1 base and J 0 bases; bases outside gene matches: 9. The CDR3 runs to 16 residues. The CDR3 DNA is TGCAGTGCTAGAGGGGGTAGCGGGCCTAGCTCCTACGAGCAGTACTTC. Translated, it gives CSARGGSGPSSYEQYF.

CDR3 DNA: TGTGCCAGCAATATCGTGGGGGGCAGCAATCAGCCCCAGCATTTT. It codes for CASNIVGGSNQPQHF. The chain links TRBV7-2 to TRBJ1-5, with TRBD1 as a possible D gene (6 bases). Germline V gene data show CDR1 as SGHTA and CDR2 as FQGNSA. Trimming cost V 7 bases and J 1 base, with 14 bases left between them. CDR3 length: 15 residues.

On this clonotype itself: This may come from a read error, since a much larger clone is one base off. The chain combines TRBV5-1 with TRBJ2-5; 8 nucleotides align to TRBD1. The J call may be incorrect, as the DNA end agrees better with TRBJ2-7. Germline V gives CDR1 SGHRS, CDR2 YFSETQ. The CDR3 spans 15 residues. The CDR3 protein is CASSLDRGETYEQYF. CDR3 sequence (DNA): TGCGCCAGCAGCCTCGACAGGGGAGAGACCTACGAGCAGTACTTC.

This chain joins TRBV6-6 and TRBJ2-7; 7 positions agree with TRBD2. The CDR3 is 14 amino acids. The V and J ends lost 5 bases and 6 bases, in that order; junction bases with no gene match: 10. Per germline, CDR1 MNHNY and CDR2 SVGAGI (reference sequence). CDR3 sequence: CASSRTGTIGEQYF. The CDR3 DNA reads as TGTGCCAGCAGTCGGACCGGGACTATAGGCGAGCAGTACTTC.

This clonotype was counted only a few times. The genes are TRBV28 and TRBJ2-1; 10 bases align to TRBD2. The germline gives CDR1 MDHEN, CDR2 SYDVKM. The J segment lost 4 bases and the V segment lost 2 bases, leaving 5 bases of the junction unmatched. The CDR3 extends over 16 amino acids. CDR3 residues: CASSLLGSGRYNEQFF. Written as DNA, the CDR3 is TGTGCCAGCAGTTTACTTGGTAGCGGGAGGTACAATGAGCAGTTCTTC.

This clonotype showed up many times. The rearrangement joins TRBV12-3 or TRBV12-4 to TRBJ2-7; 10 bases fit TRBD1. J gave up 6 bases and V 6 bases, and 11 bases lay outside the gene matches. The CDR3 sequence is 15 residues long. CDR3 sequence (DNA): TGTGCCAGCAGGCCGGGACAGGGGTTGTCCGTCGAGCAGTACTTC. This sequence encodes CASRPGQGLSVEQYF.

The table lists this clonotype with a few counts. This may arise from a read error, as a much more abundant clone is one base away. The chain uses TRBV20-1 and TRBJ2-1, with D unclear. In germline, CDR1 is DFQATT, CDR2 SNEGSKA (reference sequence). This CDR3 has 12 residues. Between the trimmed V and J ends, which lost 3 bases and 10 bases, there was a span of 13 bases. CDR3 protein: CSASQSSYEQFF. The CDR3 DNA reads as TGCAGTGCTAGTCAAAGCTCCTACGAGCAGTTCTTC.

As concerns this clonotype: Relative to the germline gene, one junction end is altered; a read error may explain this. The genes are TRBV29-1 and TRBJ1-2, with a possible D match to TRBD1 (5 bases). Germline V CDR1 and CDR2: SQVTM, ANQGSEA. This CDR3 region has 13 residues. The CDR3 spells CSVGGESPYGNTF. CDR3 DNA: TGCAGCGTTGGGGGCGAGAGCCCCTATGGCAACACCTTC.

Regarding this clonotype: A read error may explain this, as a much larger clone is one base away. The J gene is TRBJ2-7, the V gene TRBV29-1, with a weak D call TRBD1 (5 bases). The CDR3 extends over 13 amino acids. Germline V lookup: CDR1 SQVTM, CDR2 ANQGSEA. The CDR3 DNA sequence: TGCAGCGTTACCGGACAACCCAGCTACGAGCGGTACTTC. Its protein is CSVTGQPSYERYF.

This clonotype occurred a few times. The gene calls are TRBV27 and TRBJ1-1; the D is unclear. The CDR3 contains 16 residues. The V gene's germline CDR1 is MNHEY and CDR2 SMNVEV (reference sequence). The ends were cut back, 8 bases at V and 1 base at J, with 20 bases in the middle. The CDR3 sequence is CASRTQTASSNTEAFF. Here the CDR3 DNA reads TGTGCCAGCCGGACTCAGACGGCCAGTTCGAACACTGAAGCTTTCTTT.

V gene TRBV14 combines with J gene TRBJ2-7; a weak D match, TRBD1 (5 bases). Trimming removed 1 base from V and 7 bases from J, with 14 bases in between. This CDR3 comprises 14 residues. Germline V gives CDR1 SGHDN, CDR2 FVKESK. In nucleotides, the CDR3 is TGTGCCAGCAGCCAAGTCGGCAGGGCGAGTGAGCAGTACTTC. Translated, it gives CASSQVGRASEQYF.

Many counts were recorded for this clonotype. This chain connects TRBV6-6 to TRBJ2-4; D not certain. V shed 4 bases and J shed 7 bases, with 8 bases lying between them. This CDR3 comprises 12 residues. Germline loops: CDR1 MNHNY, CDR2 SVGAGI (reference sequence). The CDR3 loop is CASSSPVNIQYF. The CDR3 bases are TGTGCCAGCAGTTCCCCCGTGAACATTCAGTACTTC.

A single count supports this clonotype. The junction departs from germline at one end; a sequencing error may be responsible. The chain uses TRBV7-2 and TRBJ1-2; TRBD1 aligns across 9 bases. The germline gives CDR1 SGHTA, CDR2 FQGNSA. This CDR3 contains 15 residues. This CDR3 reads CASSGRRDRDHGYTF. CDR3 DNA sequence: TGTGCCAGCAGCGGCCGCCGGGACAGGGATCATGGCTATACCTTC.

This clonotype has more than one count but fewer than ten. A read error may be the cause here, since a much bigger clone is one base away. The rearrangement links TRBV5-1 to TRBJ2-5; D unclear. Trimming removed 1 base at V and 11 bases at J, with 9 bases between. CDR1 is SGHRS, CDR2 YFSETQ, per germline. The CDR3 spans 11 residues. The CDR3 sequence: CASSLREKQYF. CDR3 DNA sequence: TGCGCCAGCAGCTTGCGAGAGAAGCAGTACTTC.